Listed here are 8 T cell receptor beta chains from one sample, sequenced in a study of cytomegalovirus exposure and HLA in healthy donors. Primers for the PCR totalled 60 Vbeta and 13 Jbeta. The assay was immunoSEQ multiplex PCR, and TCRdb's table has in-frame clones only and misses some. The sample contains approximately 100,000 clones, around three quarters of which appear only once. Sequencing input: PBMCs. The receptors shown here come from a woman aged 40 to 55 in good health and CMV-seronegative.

The CDR3 protein is CASSQRTGQPLPYEQYF. Here the CDR3 DNA reads TGTGCCAGCAGCCAAAGGACAGGACAGCCCCTCCCCTACGAGCAGTACTTC. The chain joins TRBV14 to TRBJ2-7, with TRBD1 matching 7 bases. With V trimmed by 2 bases and J by 2 bases, 12 bases remained unmatched. The germline V gene encodes CDR1 SGHDN and CDR2 FVKESK. The CDR3 has 17 residues.

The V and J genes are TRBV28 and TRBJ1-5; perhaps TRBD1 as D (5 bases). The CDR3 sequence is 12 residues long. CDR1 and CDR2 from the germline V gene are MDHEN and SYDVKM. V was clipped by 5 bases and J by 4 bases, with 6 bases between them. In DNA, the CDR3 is TGTGCCAGCAGTCGACAGAATCAGCCCCAGCATTTT. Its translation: CASSRQNQPQHF.

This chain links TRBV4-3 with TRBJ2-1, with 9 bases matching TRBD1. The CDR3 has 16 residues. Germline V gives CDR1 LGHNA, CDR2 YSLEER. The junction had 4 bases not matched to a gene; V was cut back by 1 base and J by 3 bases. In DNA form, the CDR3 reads TGCGCCAGCAGCCAAGGGGGGACAGGGCGCTACAATGAGCAGTTCTTC. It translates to CASSQGGTGRYNEQFF.

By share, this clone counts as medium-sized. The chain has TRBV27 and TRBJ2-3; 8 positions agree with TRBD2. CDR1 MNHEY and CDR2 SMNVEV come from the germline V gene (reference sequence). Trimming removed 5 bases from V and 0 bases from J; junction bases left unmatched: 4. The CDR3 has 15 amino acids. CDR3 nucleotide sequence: TGTGCCAGCAGTATCGGGGGGGCGAGCACAGATACGCAGTATTTT. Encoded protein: CASSIGGASTDTQYF.

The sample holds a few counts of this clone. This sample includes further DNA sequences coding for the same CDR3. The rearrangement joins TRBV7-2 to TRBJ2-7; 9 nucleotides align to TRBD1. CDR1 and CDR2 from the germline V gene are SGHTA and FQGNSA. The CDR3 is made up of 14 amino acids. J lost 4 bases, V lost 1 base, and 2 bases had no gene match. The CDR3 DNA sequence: TGTGCCAGCAGCTTAGTGGGACAGGGTTACGAGCAGTACTTC. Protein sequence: CASSLVGQGYEQYF.

The CDR3 loop is CASSLGRGRINGYTF. For the CDR3, the DNA is TGTGCCAGCAGTTTAGGTAGGGGGCGAATAAATGGCTACACCTTC. The chain employs TRBV27 and TRBJ1-2; the match to TRBD1 covers 7 bases. Trimming removed 2 bases from V and 6 bases from J; junction bases left unmatched: 9. The germline V gene has CDR1 MNHEY and CDR2 SMNVEV (reference sequence). This CDR3 region has 15 residues.

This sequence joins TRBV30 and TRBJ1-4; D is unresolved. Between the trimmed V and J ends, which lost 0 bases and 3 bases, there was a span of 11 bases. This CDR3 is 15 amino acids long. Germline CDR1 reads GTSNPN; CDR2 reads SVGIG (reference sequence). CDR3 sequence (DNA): TGTGCCTGGAGTGTACACGGCGGCTCTAATGAAAAACTGTTTTTT. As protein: CAWSVHGGSNEKLFF. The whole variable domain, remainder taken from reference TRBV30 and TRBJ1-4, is SQTIHQWPATLVQPVGSPLSLECTVEGTSNPNLYWYRQAAGRGLQLLFYSVGIGQISSEVPQNLSASRPQDRQFILSSKKLLLSDSGFYLCAWSVHGGSNEKLFFGSGTQLSVL.

In DNA, the CDR3 is TGTGCCAGCAGTGGCGGGACTAGCGGGGGTGAGCAGTTCTTC. Translating gives CASSGGTSGGEQFF. The genes are TRBV6-1 and TRBJ2-1; 14 bases fit TRBD2. Unmatched junction bases numbered 2, after V lost 4 bases and J lost 9 bases. This CDR3 is built from 14 residues. Germline V gene data show CDR1 as MNHNS and CDR2 as SASEGT.